These 16 T cell receptor beta chains came from one sample sequenced in a study of control samples from healthy donors and cancer patients. Repertoires were generated with immunoSEQ multiplex PCR, while TCRdb's copy carries only in-frame clones and drops some. The sample shows 150,000 to 200,000 clones, 90% to 95% of them seen only once. Specimen: blood. Source of these receptors: a man between 18 and 35 years old in good health.

V gene TRBV2 combines with J gene TRBJ2-7; D is perhaps TRBD2 (5 bases). V lost 6 bases and J lost 6, with 12 bases in between. The germline V gene has CDR1 SNHLY and CDR2 FYNNEI. This CDR3 is 12 amino acids long. The CDR3 DNA reads as TGTGCCAGCAGAGTTAGGGAGCTCGAGCAGTACTTC. Protein: CASRVRELEQYF.

The chain carries TRBV5-4 and TRBJ2-1; 9 nucleotides agree with TRBD1. Germline CDR1 reads SGHNT; CDR2 reads YYREEE (reference sequence). The CDR3 has 16 residues. V trimming: 4 bases; J trimming: 7 bases; junction bases outside the gene matches: 12. For the CDR3, the DNA is TGTGCCAGCAGCGCCACGGGACAGGGCCACAAGAATGAGCAGTTCTTC. Its protein product is CASSATGQGHKNEQFF.

The chain is built from TRBV4-1 and TRBJ1-2, with unresolved D. This CDR3 has 12 residues. V lost 5 bases and J 4 bases, leaving 8 bases between the germline ends. CDR1 and CDR2 (germline): MGHRA, YSYEKL. In DNA form, the CDR3 reads TGCGCCAGCAGCTCTAACGTCTATGGCTACACCTTC. Encoded protein: CASSSNVYGYTF.

The V call is TRBV27, the J call TRBJ2-7, with D tentatively TRBD2 (6 bases). Trimming pared 3 bases from V and 0 bases from J, leaving 15 bases between. The germline V gene encodes CDR1 MNHEY and CDR2 SMNVEV (reference sequence). The CDR3 is made up of 16 amino acids. The CDR3 sequence: CASSFSGRGSSYEQYF. DNA of the CDR3: TGTGCCAGCAGTTTTAGCGGTCGGGGGAGCTCCTACGAGCAGTACTTC.

The rearrangement links TRBV5-5 to TRBJ2-6; D is ambiguous. V shed 0 bases and J shed 0 bases, with 7 bases lying between them. Germline lookup yields CDR1 SGHKS and CDR2 YYEKEE (reference sequence). The length of the CDR3 is 16 residues. The CDR3 coding sequence is TGTGCCAGCAGCTTGGCCCTGTTCTCTGGGGCCAACGTCCTGACTTTC. Translating it yields CASSLALFSGANVLTF.

This clone has only a few counts. The chain recombines TRBV2 with TRBJ1-1, with D perhaps matching TRBD1 (5 bases). The V end lost 7 bases, the J end lost 5 bases, and 14 bases lay between the germline ends. Germline V CDR1 and CDR2: SNHLY, FYNNEI. The CDR3 length is 13 residues. CDR3 nucleotide sequence: TGTGCCAGCAACGGGGTGGGGGAGACTGAAGCTTTCTTT. It translates to CASNGVGETEAFF.

The rearrangement uses TRBV2 and TRBJ1-4, with 8 bases that match TRBD1. J was trimmed by 8 bases and V by 5 bases; bases with no gene match: 7. The CDR3 extends over 14 amino acids. Germline CDR1 and CDR2: SNHLY and FYNNEI. The chain's CDR3 is CASSLDRVEEKLFF. CDR3 coding DNA: TGTGCCAGCAGTTTGGACAGGGTAGAGGAAAAACTGTTTTTT.

The chain is built from TRBV5-1 and TRBJ2-7; D is uncertain. Germline V gives CDR1 SGHRS, CDR2 YFSETQ. Trimming took off 0 bases at V and 0 bases at J, with 13 bases between the two ends. CDR3 length equals 16 residues. CDR3 coding DNA: TGCGCCAGCAGCTTGGTTCTGGGCGCAACCTCCTACGAGCAGTACTTC. As protein: CASSLVLGATSYEQYF.

This clone was counted a single time. The chain recombines TRBV28 with TRBJ2-7, with TRBD1 identical over 10 bases. V trimming: 9 bases; J trimming: 0 bases; junction bases outside the gene matches: 5. This CDR3 has 14 amino acids. Germline CDR1 is MDHEN and CDR2 is SYDVKM. As DNA, the CDR3 is TGTGCCAGTCTCCGGGACAGGGGCTCCTACGAGCAGTACTTC. This translates into CASLRDRGSYEQYF. The whole variable domain, remainder taken from reference TRBV28 and TRBJ2-7, is DVKVTQSSRYLVKRTGEKVFLECVQDMDHENMFWYRQDPGLGLRLIYFSYDVKMKEKGDIPEGYSVSREKKERFSLILESASTNQTSMYLCASLRDRGSYEQYFGPGTRLTVT.

The gene calls are TRBV5-1 and TRBJ2-5, with TRBD2 matching over 12 bases. The V gene end was trimmed by 2 bases and the J gene end by 4 bases; junction bases not matched to a gene: 9. The CDR3 has 17 amino acids. In germline, CDR1 is SGHRS, CDR2 YFSETQ. The CDR3 sequence is CASSFLPSGGDGETQYF. The CDR3 nucleotides are TGCGCCAGCAGCTTTCTTCCTAGCGGGGGGGATGGAGAGACCCAGTACTTC.

This clone has only one observation. This chain joins TRBV19 and TRBJ2-7, with 7 bases matching TRBD1. The germline V gene encodes CDR1 LNHDA and CDR2 SQIVND (reference sequence). This CDR3 spans 15 amino acids. The J segment lost 1 base and the V segment lost 6 bases, leaving 9 bases of the junction unmatched. The CDR3 DNA reads TGTGCCAGTAGAATGACAGGGTTGGGATCCTACGAGCAGTACTTC. Translation gives CASRMTGLGSYEQYF.

The chain couples TRBV24-1 to TRBJ2-3; unclear D gene. CDR3 length: 15 amino acids. V was cut by 3 bases and J by 5 bases, with 14 bases left in between. CDR1 is KGHDR, CDR2 SFDVKD, per germline. Here the CDR3 reads CATSDALAWGDTQYF. CDR3 coding DNA: TGTGCCACCAGTGATGCCCTCGCTTGGGGAGATACGCAGTATTTT.

V gene TRBV5-6 combines with J gene TRBJ1-1; D unresolved. This CDR3 spans 13 amino acids. Germline V lookup: CDR1 SGHDT, CDR2 YYEEEE. V lost 5 bases and J 1 base, leaving 9 bases between the germline ends. The CDR3 sequence: CASSYRRNTEAFF. The CDR3 DNA is TGTGCCAGCAGTTATCGACGGAACACTGAAGCTTTCTTT.

This chain links TRBV12-3 or TRBV12-4 with TRBJ1-2; D is possibly TRBD1 (6 bases). Deletions cut 5 bases from V and 1 base from J, with 8 bases between. The CDR3 runs to 13 residues. The CDR3 sequence: CASSQDSNYGYTF. As DNA, the CDR3 is TGTGCCAGCAGTCAGGACAGTAACTATGGCTACACCTTC.

This chain connects TRBV28 to TRBJ1-1; D gene ambiguous. CDR1 and CDR2 from the germline V gene are MDHEN and SYDVKM. The CDR3 extends over 13 amino acids. Trimming stripped 5 bases from V and 5 bases from J, with 12 bases between. In nucleotides, the CDR3 is TGTGCCAGCAGTCGCGGGCCTCTAACTGAAGCTTTCTTT. It yields the protein CASSRGPLTEAFF. Full variable domain (remainder filled in from reference TRBV28 and TRBJ1-1): DVKVTQSSRYLVKRTGEKVFLECVQDMDHENMFWYRQDPGLGLRLIYFSYDVKMKEKGDIPEGYSVSREKKERFSLILESASTNQTSMYLCASSRGPLTEAFFGQGTRLTVV.

Regarding this clone: Other DNA sequences of this sample code for an identical CDR3. The chain couples TRBV6-5 to TRBJ1-1, with D possibly matching TRBD1 (6 bases). Germline V CDR1 and CDR2: MNHEY, SVGAGI. CDR3 length equals 14 residues. The V end was cut by 5 bases, the J end by 1 base, with 11 bases between. CDR3 DNA sequence: TGTGCCAGCAGTCCGAGGGGGGGGAACACTGAAGCTTTCTTT. Amino acids: CASSPRGGNTEAFF.